One and the same sample provided the 4 T cell receptor beta chains below, sequenced in a study of blood T cells in healthy people across ages. It was with a sample-barcoded 5' primer and a J-beta primer mix that a second PCR of roughly 7 to 11 cycles was run. TCRdb recomputed calls from the 5' RACE reads with MiXCR, one row per CDR3 protein. The sample comprises around 990,000 distinct CDR3 sequences, 20% to 25% of which are singletons, and approximately 0.75% rests with the top ten. The same sample was also used in a study of T cells of mothers and their children.

The specimen sequenced was blood. These receptor sequences come from a girl under 10 years old in good health.

V and J are TRBV4-3 and TRBJ2-7; TRBD1 or TRBD2 may be the D gene (6 bases each). The ends were cut back, 0 bases at V and 5 bases at J, with 17 bases in the middle. The CDR3 covers 16 residues. Germline lookup yields CDR1 LGHNA and CDR2 YSLEER. The CDR3 spells CASSQDAGGGSNEQYF. CDR3 nucleotides: TGCGCCAGCAGCCAAGATGCCGGAGGGGGGTCCAACGAGCAGTACTTC.

Notes on this clonotype: One junction end disagrees with the germline gene, perhaps due to a read error. The gene calls are TRBV20-1 and TRBJ1-5, with TRBD1 matching 8 bases. The germline CDR1 and CDR2 sequences are DFQATT and SNEGSKA (reference sequence). The CDR3 is 12 residues long. The chain's CDR3 is CGAGQGGQPQHF. The CDR3 DNA reads TGCGGTGCTGGACAGGGAGGGCAGCCCCAGCATTTT.

This clonotype was detected only once. The rearrangement joins TRBV6-5 to TRBJ2-3; possibly TRBD2 for D (5 bases). The CDR3 runs 14 residues. Per the germline V gene, CDR1 is MNHEY and CDR2 is SVGAGI. V was pared by 6 bases and J by 3 bases, with 13 bases between. DNA for the CDR3: TGTGCCAGCAGAAGGAGCCGAGGGACAGATACGCAGTATTTT. This encodes CASRRSRGTDTQYF.

This clonotype was counted between two and nine times. The chain carries TRBV28 and TRBJ2-5, with D uncertain. Deletions cut 4 bases from V and 2 bases from J, with 11 bases between. In germline, CDR1 is MDHEN, CDR2 SYDVKM. CDR3 size: 14 residues. CDR3 DNA sequence: TGTGCCAGCAGTTATCAAGGGCGGCAAGAGACCCAGTACTTC. It is translated as CASSYQGRQETQYF.